These 30 T cell receptor beta chains were all obtained from the same sample, sequenced in a study of blood T cells in healthy people across ages. Next came a second PCR, run for about 6 to 11 cycles, which used a sample-barcoded 5' primer along with a J-beta primer mix. MiXCR, applied by TCRdb to the 5' RACE reads, yields one record per CDR3 protein. The data show roughly 1.7 million distinct CDR3 sequences, around 36% seen once. Sequences were obtained from blood. The receptors originated from a woman in her twenties or thirties in good health.

The chain is built from TRBV20-1 and TRBJ2-1; D remains unclear. CDR1 is DFQATT and CDR2 is SNEGSKA in the germline V gene (reference sequence). Trimming pared 3 bases from V and 7 bases from J, leaving 13 bases between. There are 13 residues in the CDR3. Written as DNA, the CDR3 is TGCAGTGCTAGGGCTTCGGGCTGGAATGAGCAGTTCTTC. Translated: CSARASGWNEQFF.

The CDR3 bases are TGTGCCAGCAGCCCGACGTGGTTTAGCGGGGGAGACAATGAGCAGTTCTTC. Amino acids: CASSPTWFSGGDNEQFF. The gene calls are TRBV7-9 and TRBJ2-1, with 9 bases fitting TRBD2. CDR1 is SEHNR and CDR2 is FQNEAQ in the germline V gene (reference sequence). J lost 5 bases, V lost 5 bases, and 13 bases had no gene match. The length of the CDR3 is 17 residues.

This chain connects TRBV28 to TRBJ2-1; 9 nucleotides agree with TRBD2. Trimming took 5 bases from V and 7 from J; bases not matched to a gene: 9. This CDR3 comprises 15 residues. Germline lookup yields CDR1 MDHEN and CDR2 SYDVKM. This CDR3 reads CASSPIAGAQNEQFF. As DNA, the CDR3 is TGTGCCAGCAGTCCAATAGCGGGAGCCCAAAATGAGCAGTTCTTC. Variable domain in full (rest from reference TRBV28 and TRBJ2-1): DVKVTQSSRYLVKRTGEKVFLECVQDMDHENMFWYRQDPGLGLRLIYFSYDVKMKEKGDIPEGYSVSREKKERFSLILESASTNQTSMYLCASSPIAGAQNEQFFGPGTRLTVL.

The rearrangement joins TRBV11-2 to TRBJ2-5; 7 bases agree with TRBD1. CDR1 is SGHAT and CDR2 is FQNNGV in the germline V gene. The junction had 19 bases not matched to a gene; V was cut back by 5 bases and J by 4 bases. The CDR3 is 18 residues long. Here the CDR3 reads CASSPRDSHSRSLETQYF. The CDR3, as DNA: TGTGCCAGCAGCCCCCGGGACAGTCATTCTAGGAGTCTAGAGACCCAGTACTTC.

This clonotype was counted a few times. The CDR3 sequence: CAISETKRDQPYEQYF. Here the CDR3 DNA reads TGTGCCATCAGTGAGACTAAGAGGGACCAACCCTACGAGCAGTACTTC. The chain couples TRBV10-3 to TRBJ2-5; the D call may be TRBD1 or TRBD2 (5 bases each). The DNA matches TRBJ2-7 better at its end, which makes the J call doubtful. Germline V gene sequence: CDR1 ENHRY, CDR2 SYGVKD. This CDR3 has 16 residues.

Only a few counts were recorded for this clonotype. The chain is built from TRBV7-2 and TRBJ2-5; 9 positions agree with TRBD2. The V segment lost 1 base and the J segment 5 bases; nucleotides outside the gene matches: 14. Germline V CDR1 and CDR2: SGHTA, FQGNSA. CDR3 length: 18 residues. The CDR3 loop is CASSLVVGGGAARETQYF. Here the CDR3 DNA reads TGTGCCAGCAGCTTAGTAGTCGGCGGGGGGGCCGCGCGGGAGACCCAGTACTTC. Variable domain in full (rest from reference TRBV7-2 and TRBJ2-5): GAGVSQSPSNKVTEKGKDVELRCDPISGHTALYWYRQSLGQGLEFLIYFQGNSAPDKSGLPSDRFSAERTGGSVSTLTIQRTQQEDSAVYLCASSLVVGGGAARETQYFGPGTRLLVL.

This clonotype turned up a few times. This sequence joins TRBV19 and TRBJ2-7; no definite D call. The ends were cut back, 6 bases at V and 3 bases at J, with 15 bases in the middle. The CDR3 length is 14 residues. Germline V lookup: CDR1 LNHDA, CDR2 SQIVND (reference sequence). The CDR3 is CASSKFGQYYEQYF. The CDR3, as DNA: TGTGCCAGTAGCAAATTCGGGCAGTACTACGAGCAGTACTTC.

This clonotype was seen only a few times. This chain joins TRBV6-5 and TRBJ1-2, with 7 nucleotides matching TRBD1. CDR1 and CDR2 (germline): MNHEY, SVGAGI. Losses at the gene ends were 6 bases for V and 5 bases for J; bases not matched to a gene: 15. The CDR3 sequence is 16 residues long. CDR3 protein: CASRSGTDYFLYGYTF. In nucleotides, the CDR3 is TGTGCCAGCAGGTCCGGGACAGACTACTTCCTTTATGGCTACACCTTC.

This clonotype has just one count. The V and J genes are TRBV7-2 and TRBJ2-7; D ambiguous. This CDR3 has 16 amino acids. Germline assignment: CDR1 SGHTA and CDR2 FQGNSA. V lost 8 bases to trimming and J lost 0 bases, with 20 bases between them. The CDR3 spells CASGSLQSRSSYEQYF. As DNA, the CDR3 is TGTGCCAGCGGCTCATTACAGAGTCGGAGCTCCTACGAGCAGTACTTC.

This clonotype was found a few times. The V gene is TRBV7-2, the J gene TRBJ2-7; no firm D call. V was cut by 5 bases and J by 2 bases, with 7 bases left in between. The CDR3 runs 12 residues. CDR1 is SGHTA and CDR2 is FQGNSA in the germline V gene. The CDR3 nucleotides read TGTGCCAGCAGCAATGCGCCCTACGAGCAGTACTTC. It translates to CASSNAPYEQYF. The variable domain in full, with the rest retrieved from reference TRBV7-2 and TRBJ2-7, is GAGVSQSPSNKVTEKGKDVELRCDPISGHTALYWYRQSLGQGLEFLIYFQGNSAPDKSGLPSDRFSAERTGGSVSTLTIQRTQQEDSAVYLCASSNAPYEQYFGPGTRLTVT.

The chain recombines TRBV27 with TRBJ2-1; TRBD1 matches at 8 bases. With 0 bases clipped from V and 7 bases from J, the junction kept 5 bases outside the gene matches. Germline assignment: CDR1 MNHEY and CDR2 SMNVEV (reference sequence). The CDR3 length is 15 residues. CDR3 DNA sequence: TGTGCCAGCAGTTTATCGACAGGGGCAGGTAATGAGCAGTTCTTC. Amino acid sequence: CASSLSTGAGNEQFF.

The chain links TRBV6-5 to TRBJ1-5, with D uncertain. Deletions cut 8 bases from V and 2 bases from J, with 16 bases between. The CDR3 consists of 15 residues. The germline V gene encodes CDR1 MNHEY and CDR2 SVGAGI. The CDR3 spells CASSPDGVGNQPQHF. The CDR3 nucleotides are TGTGCCAGCTCCCCCGACGGGGTAGGCAATCAGCCCCAGCATTTT.

This clonotype has a handful of counts. V is TRBV12-3 or TRBV12-4 and J is TRBJ2-7; 9 bases line up with TRBD2. The CDR3 has 13 amino acids. J was trimmed by 5 bases and V by 6 bases; bases with no gene match: 5. In nucleotides, the CDR3 is TGTGCCAGCAGCCCTAGCGGGATCGACGAGCAGTACTTC. It yields the protein CASSPSGIDEQYF.

This clonotype was counted only a few times. The chain couples TRBV9 to TRBJ2-3; D uncertain. The CDR3 sequence is 15 residues long. V lost 5 bases to trimming and J lost 4 bases, with 17 bases between them. Germline-derived CDR1 and CDR2 are SGDLS and YYNGEE. The CDR3 spells CASSLSVDRSDTQYF. As DNA, the CDR3 is TGTGCCAGCAGTTTATCCGTCGATAGATCAGATACGCAGTATTTT. Supplemented by reference TRBV9 and TRBJ2-3, the full variable domain reads DSGVTQTPKHLITATGQRVTLRCSPRSGDLSVYWYQQSLDQGLQFLIQYYNGEERAKGNILERFSAQQFPDLHSELNLSSLELGDSALYFCASSLSVDRSDTQYFGPGTRLTVL.

The chain carries TRBV6-5 and TRBJ2-5; tentatively, D is TRBD2 (7 bases). The CDR3 length is 16 residues. The V and J ends lost 5 bases and 1 base respectively, with 17 bases between them. Germline V gives CDR1 MNHEY, CDR2 SVGAGI. CDR3 nucleotides: TGTGCCAGCAGTCCCCTCATGGGGGGGCCCCAAGAGACCCAGTACTTC. Translation gives CASSPLMGGPQETQYF.

This sequence joins TRBV20-1 and TRBJ2-3; 11 nucleotides line up with TRBD2. Looked up from germline, CDR1 is DFQATT and CDR2 is SNEGSKA (reference sequence). V dropped 0 bases and J dropped 2; count of bases not matched to a gene: 7. This CDR3 is built from 17 residues. This chain's CDR3 is CSARDPLAGGPTDTQYF. CDR3 sequence (DNA): TGCAGTGCTAGAGACCCCTTAGCGGGAGGGCCCACAGATACGCAGTATTTT.

The chain joins TRBV3-1 to TRBJ2-1; 9 positions match TRBD1. Trimming took 5 bases from V and 1 from J; bases not matched to a gene: 15. The CDR3 is made up of 19 amino acids. Germline values: CDR1 LGHDT, CDR2 YNNKEL (reference sequence). Written as DNA, the CDR3 is TGTGCCAGCAGCACCGTACCGGGACAGGGTGGGGGGTCCTACAATGAGCAGTTCTTC. The encoded protein is CASSTVPGQGGGSYNEQFF.

This clonotype appeared a few times. This chain joins TRBV20-1 and TRBJ2-5; D gene uncertain. Per the germline V gene, CDR1 is DFQATT and CDR2 is SNEGSKA (reference sequence). V gave up 6 bases and J gave up 2 bases, with 13 bases separating them. CDR3 length: 13 amino acids. The CDR3 DNA reads TGCAGTGCCCCCACCTCCTTGCAAGAGACCCAGTACTTC. It yields the protein CSAPTSLQETQYF.

The rearrangement uses TRBV10-3 and TRBJ2-2; possible D gene TRBD1, 6 bases. CDR3 length: 16 residues. CDR1 is ENHRY and CDR2 is SYGVKD in the germline V gene. Between the trimmed V and J ends, which lost 3 bases and 6 bases, there was a span of 17 bases. As DNA, the CDR3 is TGTGCCATCAGTGACCACCCGGGACATAATCCCGGGGAGCTGTTTTTT. Its translation: CAISDHPGHNPGELFF.

V is TRBV15 and J is TRBJ2-3; D may correspond to TRBD1 or TRBD2 (6 bases each). The V gene's germline CDR1 is LNHNV and CDR2 YYDKDF (reference sequence). The CDR3 has 15 residues. V was cut by 5 bases and J by 6 bases, with 18 bases left in between. CDR3 loop: CATSRRQGRMDTQYF. CDR3 in DNA: TGTGCCACCAGCCGGAGGCAGGGGAGGATGGATACGCAGTATTTT. Complete variable domain (other parts from reference TRBV15 and TRBJ2-3): DAMVIQNPRYQVTQFGKPVTLSCSQTLNHNVMYWYQQKSSQAPKLLFHYYDKDFNNEADTPDNFQSRRPNTSFCFLDIRSPGLGDTAMYLCATSRRQGRMDTQYFGPGTRLTVL.

V is TRBV12-3 or TRBV12-4 and J is TRBJ2-1, with D unclear. Between the trimmed V and J ends, which lost 5 bases and 11 bases, there was a span of 19 bases. The CDR3 runs 14 residues. The CDR3 DNA reads TGTGCCAGCAGTCCCCCGGGCCAAGTTCCAAAGCAGTTCTTC. As protein: CASSPPGQVPKQFF.

The sample holds many counts of this clonotype. The V gene is TRBV12-3 or TRBV12-4, the J gene TRBJ2-7; D gene uncertain. CDR3 length: 12 amino acids. Trimming took 6 bases from V and 4 from J, leaving 10 bases between them. The CDR3 bases are TGTGCCAGCAGCTCCACCCGTTACGAGCAGTACTTC. This sequence encodes CASSSTRYEQYF.

In its sample, this clonotype was seen a few times. This chain joins TRBV10-3 and TRBJ1-2, with 9 bases that match TRBD1. This CDR3 is 19 amino acids long. V trimming: 3 bases; J trimming: 7 bases; junction bases outside the gene matches: 21. Germline V gives CDR1 ENHRY, CDR2 SYGVKD. This CDR3 is CAISDRFRGTGISSSGYTF. CDR3 DNA: TGTGCCATCAGTGATCGATTTCGTGGGACAGGGATAAGTTCGAGTGGCTACACCTTC.

A few counts support this clonotype. This sequence joins TRBV7-9 and TRBJ1-4; TRBD1 might be the D (6 bases). V lost 2 bases, J lost 4 bases, and 14 bases lay in between. The CDR3 is made up of 16 amino acids. Germline CDR1 SEHNR, CDR2 FQNEAQ (reference sequence). For the CDR3, the DNA is TGTGCCAGCAGCTTAATTCTAACAGGGATTAATGAAAAACTGTTTTTT. This encodes CASSLILTGINEKLFF.

This clonotype was detected a few times. The gene calls are TRBV20-1 and TRBJ1-2; D unclear. Trimming stripped 2 bases from V and 6 bases from J, with 13 bases between. Germline V lookup: CDR1 DFQATT, CDR2 SNEGSKA (reference sequence). The CDR3 is 13 residues long. The CDR3, as DNA: TGCAGTGCTAGAACTCCGGGAGACAATGGCTACACCTTC. The encoded protein is CSARTPGDNGYTF.

The chain is built from TRBV5-8 and TRBJ2-5; 8 bases line up with TRBD2. The DNA end lines up better with TRBJ2-7; the J call may be wrong. The CDR3 runs to 14 residues. Germline CDR1 and CDR2: SGHTS and YDEGEE. The CDR3 sequence is CASSLELAVNEQYF. In DNA form, the CDR3 reads TGTGCCAGCAGCTTGGAACTAGCGGTAAACGAGCAGTACTTC.

This clonotype was picked up a small number of times. This rearrangement joins TRBV7-3 to TRBJ2-3, with 9 bases that match TRBD1. The CDR3 extends over 13 amino acids. CDR1 is SGHTA and CDR2 is FQGTGA in the germline V gene. V lost 5 bases to trimming and J lost 7 bases; unmatched junction nucleotides: 4. CDR3 sequence reads: CASSPGQGYTQYF. The CDR3 DNA is TGTGCCAGCAGCCCGGGACAGGGATATACGCAGTATTTT.

The rearrangement joins TRBV12-3 or TRBV12-4 to TRBJ1-4; D not resolved. The CDR3 is made up of 14 amino acids. The germline V and J ends were trimmed by 3 bases and 7 bases, with 12 bases remaining between them. CDR3 sequence: CASSLAQSGEKLFF. The CDR3 nucleotides read TGTGCCAGCAGTTTGGCACAGTCTGGTGAAAAACTGTTTTTT.

The chain carries TRBV6-1 and TRBJ1-2; D is undetermined. Per the germline V gene, CDR1 is MNHNS and CDR2 is SASEGT. The CDR3 runs to 13 residues. Trimming took 2 bases from V and 4 from J, leaving 8 bases between them. The chain's CDR3 is CASSENGVYGYTF. DNA for the CDR3: TGTGCCAGCAGTGAAAACGGGGTCTATGGCTACACCTTC.

The chain combines TRBV7-8 with TRBJ2-7; TRBD1 matches at 8 bases. Judging by the DNA end, TRBJ2-5 fits better; the J call may be wrong. The CDR3 consists of 15 residues. The germline V gene has CDR1 SGHVS and CDR2 FQNEAQ. CDR3 sequence reads: CASSFLQGVPETQYF. CDR3 nucleotide sequence: TGTGCCAGCAGCTTTTTACAGGGGGTCCCAGAGACCCAGTACTTC.